This TCR beta chain was found in a study of T cell repertoires in aging, cancer and after chemotherapy (dated by TCRdb to the late 2010s). As for the study more broadly: Donors spanned six age groups from 30 or younger to 70 or older, with at least three individuals per group. Roughly 9 million TCR reads were contained in the full dataset. To look at immunoaging and at how T cells reconstitute after chemotherapy, the study profiled TCR beta repertoires in peripheral blood from both healthy donors and cancer patients. Alongside around 97 healthy donors serving as a reference group, the cohort included some 210 cancer patients, of whom roughly 90 had hematological cancers and some 130 had solid cancers. In the hematological group, paired pre- and post-chemotherapy samples were obtained from chronic lymphocytic leukemia patients treated with fludarabine- or bendamustine-based regimens.

TCR beta rearrangements were amplified from genomic DNA isolated from peripheral blood, not from sorted cells or RNA. Here V drops 5 bases and J drops 1 base, and the junction holds 3 bases not matched to any gene. Per the germline V gene, MNHEY is the CDR1 and SVGAGI is the CDR2. From cysteine to phenylalanine, the CDR3 is 14 amino acids long. Here the CDR3 DNA is all that survives: 42 bases in frame from base 1. Multiplex touch-down PCR with a mixed TRB-A/B primer pool was used to amplify rearranged TRB sequences covering the V, D and J segments. Illumina adapters and sample indices were attached to the amplicons through two consecutive PCR reactions run with Phusion HS II polymerase. After gel purification with the NucleoSpin Gel and PCR Clean-up kit, the amplicons were checked using Qubit and an Agilent 2100 Bioanalyzer. Sequencing of libraries was carried out on an Illumina MiSeq in 600-cycle, single-indexed, paired-end runs. Processing in the source paper ran as follows. MiXCR versions 2.12 and 3.0.5 were used to process the TRB sequences. Each unique CDR3 nucleotide sequence counted as one clone, and only productive sequences with at least two reads were retained. Shannon diversity, evenness, clonality (one minus evenness), and alpha-parameterized diversity profiles from alpha 0 to 5 were included as repertoire metrics. The IGoR algorithm was used to compute generation probabilities of clones in paired pre- and post-chemotherapy samples. Starting from the raw public reads, TCRdb applied fastp trimming at Q25, assembled clones with MiXCR and retained in-frame beta chains. Every distinct CDR3 protein forms one entry, paired with its most common genes and DNA. In this record, the V and J calls reflect TCRdb's handling and not the investigators' own analysis. In all, the sample holds approximately 2,000 distinct CDR3 sequences, and roughly 32% of those were seen once. The ten most abundant clones make up roughly 45% of the sample.

A remark on this clonotype: Its specific antigen is unknown. The sample holds no much larger clone one base away, and base qualities are not on file.

What the research found in general, with its limitations: Median generation probability increased over the chemotherapy interval in both cancer cohorts, suggesting repertoire reconstitution through rebound thymic output. According to the authors, the repertoire data do not permit conclusions about immunological memory after chemotherapy. Hematological cancer patients had infiltration of lymphoid organs, and this infiltration may itself impair thymic emigration or peripheral T cell expansion. In healthy donors, the decline in TCR diversity with age was mainly explained by loss of richness, whereas in cancer patients loss of evenness was also found to contribute. Compared with age-matched healthy donors, untreated patients with either hematological or solid cancers had significantly lower TCR diversity in the blood along with higher clonality.

The V and J segments used are TRBV6-5 and TRBJ2-7, with TRBD1 matching 9 junction bases. This TCR came from a human donor with a blood cancer. The sample taken for sequencing was blood. The sequenced DNA is TGTGCCAGCAGTGCCGGGACAGGGTCCTACGAGCAGTACTTC. This encodes CASSAGTGSYEQYF.